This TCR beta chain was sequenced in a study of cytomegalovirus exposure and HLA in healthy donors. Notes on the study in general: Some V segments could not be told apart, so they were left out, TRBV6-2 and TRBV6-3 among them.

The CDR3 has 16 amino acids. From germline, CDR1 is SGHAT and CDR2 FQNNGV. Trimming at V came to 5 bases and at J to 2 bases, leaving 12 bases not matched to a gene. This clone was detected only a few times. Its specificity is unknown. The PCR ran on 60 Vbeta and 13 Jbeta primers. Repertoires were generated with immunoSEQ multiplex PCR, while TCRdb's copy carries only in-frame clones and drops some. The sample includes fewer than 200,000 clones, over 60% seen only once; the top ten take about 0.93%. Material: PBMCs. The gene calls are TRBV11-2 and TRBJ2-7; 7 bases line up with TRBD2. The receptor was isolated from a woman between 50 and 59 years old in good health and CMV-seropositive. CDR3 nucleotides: TGTGCCAGCAGCACCTATGGGGCTAGCGGACCCTACGAGCAGTACTTC. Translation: CASSTYGASGPYEQYF.